The rows below give T cell receptor beta chains drawn from one sample of a study of blood T cell repertoires in COVID-19. Sequencing used immunoSEQ multiplex PCR; TCRdb keeps in-frame clones, though not all of them. The data show approximately 170,000 clones, about 88% seen once. The specimen sequenced was peripheral blood. All receptors derive from a woman of 80 years or more with COVID-19, enrolled during active disease. Both conserved end residues are part of each CDR3. The D gene is left open where the match is weak. The listing skips clone size in some rows; elsewhere it reads once, few, many or a size class.

v_gene,d_gene,abundance,j_gene,CDR3aa,CDR3nt
TRBV2,-,-,TRBJ2-7,CASSSGDGPRF,TGTGCCAGCAGCTCGGGGGATGGCCCCCGCTTC
TRBV5-5,-,many,TRBJ1-1,CASSSTTRVRPEAFF,TGTGCCAGCAGCTCTACCACCAGGGTGAGGCCTGAAGCTTTCTTT
TRBV6-5,TRBD2,-,TRBJ2-7,CAPAQGGRPYEQYF,TGTGCCCCTGCCCAAGGCGGGAGGCCCTACGAGCAGTACTTC
TRBV3-1/TRBV3-2,-,-,TRBJ1-5,CASSQGLPSNQPQHF,TGTGCCAGCAGCCAAGGCCTACCCAGCAATCAGCCCCAGCATTTT
TRBV5-6,TRBD2,-,TRBJ2-3,CASSLSRGRTSGKGDTQYF,TGTGCCAGCAGCTTGTCTCGGGGAAGGACTAGCGGGAAGGGAGATACGCAGTATTTT
TRBV4-3,-,few,TRBJ2-1,CASSRDGSDPSSYNEQFF,TGCGCCAGCAGCCGAGACGGTAGCGATCCCAGCTCCTACAATGAGCAGTTCTTC
TRBV5-1,TRBD1,-,TRBJ2-7,CASSVGTGDRGEQYF,TGCGCCAGCAGCGTGGGAACAGGGGATCGTGGCGAGCAGTACTTC
TRBV7-6,-,-,TRBJ2-1,CASSPGYNEQFF,TGTGCCAGCAGCCCGGGGTACAATGAGCAGTTCTTC
TRBV11-2,-,-,TRBJ2-7,CASSLSSQAGGVHEQYF,TGTGCCAGCAGCTTGTCGAGCCAGGCAGGAGGTGTACACGAGCAGTACTTC
TRBV5-4,-,-,TRBJ2-5,CASSFSVQETQYF,TGTGCCAGCAGCTTCTCGGTGCAAGAGACCCAGTACTTC
TRBV20-1,-,-,TRBJ1-1,CSAGTDRTFF,TGCAGTGCTGGAACCGACAGGACTTTCTTT
TRBV6-5,-,-,TRBJ1-2,CASISPVYGYTF,TGTGCCAGCATATCCCCCGTCTATGGCTACACCTTC
TRBV10-3,TRBD1,-,TRBJ2-1,CAISEIPGQGANEQFF,TGTGCCATCAGTGAGATTCCGGGACAGGGAGCAAATGAGCAGTTCTTC
TRBV2,TRBD2,few,TRBJ2-5,CASSGASGKTQYF,TGTGCCAGCAGTGGGGCTAGCGGGAAGACCCAGTACTTC
TRBV2,TRBD2,-,TRBJ2-2,CASRETSGRGTGELFF,TGTGCCAGCAGGGAGACTAGCGGGAGAGGAACCGGGGAGCTGTTTTTT
TRBV27,TRBD2,-,TRBJ2-1,CASSFLAGAEEQFF,TGTGCCAGCAGTTTCCTAGCGGGAGCGGAAGAGCAGTTCTTC
TRBV19,TRBD1,-,TRBJ1-1,CASKRTGGGQAFF,TGTGCCAGTAAGAGGACAGGGGGAGGACAAGCTTTCTTT
TRBV27,-,-,TRBJ1-5,CASSFAGKNQPQHF,TGTGCCAGCAGTTTCGCAGGGAAAAATCAGCCCCAGCATTTT
TRBV2,TRBD1,-,TRBJ1-6,CASSVGGKGSPLHF,TGTGCCAGCAGTGTAGGGGGCAAGGGTTCACCCCTCCACTTT
TRBV6-5,TRBD1,-,TRBJ1-1,CASSLDRVNTEAFF,TGTGCCAGCAGCCTTGACAGGGTGAACACTGAAGCTTTCTTT
TRBV7-3,-,once,TRBJ2-2,CASSLYGQKTSNTGELFF,TGTGCCAGCAGCTTATATGGACAGAAAACTAGTAACACCGGGGAGCTGTTTTTT
TRBV5-4,TRBD2,-,TRBJ2-3,CASSLALAGGLRSTDTQYF,TGTGCCAGCAGCTTGGCCCTAGCGGGGGGCCTGAGGAGCACAGATACGCAGTATTTT
TRBV5-1,-,-,TRBJ2-7,CASSFGAAIYEQYF,TGCGCCAGCAGCTTCGGCGCAGCGATTTACGAGCAGTACTTC
TRBV7-2,TRBD2,once,TRBJ2-3,CASSLQTSGRGPDTQYF,TGTGCCAGCAGCTTACAGACTAGCGGGAGGGGCCCAGATACGCAGTATTTT
TRBV4-3,-,-,TRBJ2-2,CASSQDYAGELFF,TGCGCCAGCAGCCAAGATTATGCCGGGGAGCTGTTTTTT
TRBV7-9,-,-,TRBJ1-5,CASSLATGGQPQHF,TGTGCCAGCAGCTTAGCGACAGGTGGCCAGCCCCAGCATTTT
TRBV13,TRBD2,-,TRBJ2-3,CASSRTSGITDTQYF,TGTGCCAGCAGCCGTACTAGCGGGATCACAGATACGCAGTATTTT
TRBV4-3,-,once,TRBJ2-5,CASSQEVGGVQETQYF,TGCGCCAGCAGCCAAGAGGTTGGCGGGGTACAAGAGACCCAGTACTTC
TRBV10-1,TRBD1,-,TRBJ1-1,CASSRDRCMNTEAFF,TGCGCCAGCAGTAGGGACAGATGTATGAACACTGAAGCTTTCTTT
TRBV28,-,-,TRBJ1-3,CASSPTGTGNTIYF,TGTGCCAGCAGTCCGACAGGTACTGGAAACACCATATATTTT
TRBV6-5,TRBD1,-,TRBJ1-4,CASTDRGGKLFF,TGTGCCAGCACAGACAGGGGAGGAAAACTGTTTTTT
TRBV7-8,-,-,TRBJ1-5,CASSLTGNVEQPQHF,TGTGCCAGCAGCTTAACGGGTAATGTGGAACAGCCCCAGCATTTT
TRBV7-2,-,-,TRBJ2-2,CASSYLALPGELFF,TGTGCCAGCAGCTATCTAGCGCTCCCCGGGGAGCTGTTTTTT
TRBV18,-,-,TRBJ2-7,CASSPGSGAQYEQYF,TGTGCCAGCTCACCTGGCTCGGGAGCTCAATACGAGCAGTACTTC
TRBV5-6,-,-,TRBJ1-3,CASSLIASEPKSSGNTIYF,TGTGCCAGCAGCTTGATCGCGTCGGAGCCGAAGAGTTCTGGAAACACCATATATTTT
TRBV5-1,-,-,TRBJ1-5,CASSLEGVDQPQHF,TGCGCCAGCAGCTTGGAGGGGGTTGATCAGCCCCAGCATTTT
TRBV11-3,-,many,TRBJ1-6,CASSLNPQGTLHF,TGTGCCAGCAGCTTAAACCCACAGGGAACCCTCCACTTT
TRBV6-2/TRBV6-3,TRBD2,-,TRBJ2-7,CASSYFGLAGGQGYEQYF,TGTGCCAGCAGTTACTTCGGGCTAGCGGGAGGCCAAGGCTACGAGCAGTACTTC
TRBV28,-,-,TRBJ1-4,CASYPASSTNEKLFF,TGTGCCAGCTATCCAGCGTCCTCAACTAATGAAAAACTGTTTTTT
TRBV28,-,-,TRBJ1-2,CASTLDTNYGYTF,TGTGCCAGCACCCTAGATACTAACTATGGCTACACCTTC
TRBV7-9,-,-,TRBJ1-1,CASSSGGGNTEAFF,TGTGCCAGCAGCTCGGGAGGAGGGAACACTGAAGCTTTCTTT
TRBV4-1,-,-,TRBJ1-5,CASSQDGGSNQPQHF,TGCGCCAGCAGCCAAGATGGGGGCAGCAATCAGCCCCAGCATTTT
TRBV6-5,-,-,TRBJ1-5,CAVLGGGGGQPQHF,TGTGCCGTTTTGGGTGGGGGCGGAGGTCAGCCCCAGCATTTT
TRBV25-1,-,-,TRBJ2-5,CATSVGGPSETQYF,TGTGCCACCTCAGTGGGGGGGCCCTCGGAGACCCAGTACTTC
TRBV14,TRBD2,-,TRBJ2-3,CASSSTSGTITDTQYF,TGTGCCAGCTCATCGACTAGCGGGACCATCACAGATACGCAGTATTTT
TRBV7-6,TRBD2,-,TRBJ2-1,CASSFLAGGLSDEQFF,TGTGCCAGCAGCTTTTTAGCGGGAGGGTTGTCGGATGAGCAGTTCTTC
TRBV7-2,-,-,TRBJ2-1,CASSFRGPNEQFF,TGTGCCAGCAGCTTCAGGGGTCCCAATGAGCAGTTCTTC
TRBV12-3/TRBV12-4,-,once,TRBJ1-2,CASSFDSGSGYTF,TGTGCCAGCAGTTTCGACAGCGGGAGTGGCTACACCTTC